This TCR beta chain was found in a study of response to subunit inactivated influenza vaccine. Study-wide results and caveats: It was suggested by the authors that few new T cells are recruited by each seasonal influenza vaccination.

The CDR3 totals 14 residues. V dropped 2 bases and J dropped 5 bases, with 13 bases sitting between them. Germline CDR1 and CDR2: SGHAT and FQNNGV. With regard to this clonotype: What it binds is unknown.

TCRdb re-called the RT-PCR reads with MiXCR, one entry per CDR3 protein. The profile covers about 780,000 distinct CDR3 sequences, with 18% appearing a single time and about a tenth taken by the ten largest. This chain uses TRBV11-2 with TRBJ2-7, with a possible D match to TRBD1 (5 bases). The receptor was derived from a man in his forties or fifties who received an inactivated influenza vaccine. Sequenced here: PBMCs from blood, sampled less than 6 days after vaccination. The CDR3: CASSLFPAGNEQYF. The CDR3 region has the DNA TGTGCCAGCAGCTTATTCCCGGCAGGGAACGAGCAGTACTTC.